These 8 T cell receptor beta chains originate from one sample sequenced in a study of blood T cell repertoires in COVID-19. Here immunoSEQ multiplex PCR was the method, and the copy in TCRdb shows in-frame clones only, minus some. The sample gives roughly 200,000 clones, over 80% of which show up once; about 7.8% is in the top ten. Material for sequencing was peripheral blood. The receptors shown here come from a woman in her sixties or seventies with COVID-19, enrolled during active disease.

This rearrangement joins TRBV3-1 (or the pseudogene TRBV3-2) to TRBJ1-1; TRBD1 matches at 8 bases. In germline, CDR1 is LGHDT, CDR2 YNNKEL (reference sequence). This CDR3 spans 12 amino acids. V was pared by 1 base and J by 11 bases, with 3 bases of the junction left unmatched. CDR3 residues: CASSQGTGRAFF. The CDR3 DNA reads TGTGCCAGCAGCCAAGGGACAGGGAGGGCTTTCTTT.

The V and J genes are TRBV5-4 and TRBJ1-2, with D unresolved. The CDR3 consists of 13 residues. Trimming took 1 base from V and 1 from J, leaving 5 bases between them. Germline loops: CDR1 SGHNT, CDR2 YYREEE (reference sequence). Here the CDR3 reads CASSLPDNYGYTF. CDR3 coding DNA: TGTGCCAGCAGCTTGCCAGATAACTATGGCTACACCTTC. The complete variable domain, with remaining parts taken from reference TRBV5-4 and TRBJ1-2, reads ETGVTQSPTHLIKTRGQQVTLRCSSQSGHNTVSWYQQALGQGPQFIFQYYREEENGRGNFPPRFSGLQFPNYSSELNVNALELDDSALYLCASSLPDNYGYTFGSGTRLTVV.

DNA for the CDR3: TGTGCCAGCAGGGAACGGGCGGGGCTAAGATACGAGCAGTACTTC. This translates into CASRERAGLRYEQYF. This rearrangement joins TRBV27 to TRBJ2-7; D might be TRBD2 (6 bases). The CDR3 loop spans 15 amino acids. V was trimmed by 6 bases and J by 4 bases, leaving 19 bases between them. Germline V gene data show CDR1 as MNHEY and CDR2 as SMNVEV (reference sequence).

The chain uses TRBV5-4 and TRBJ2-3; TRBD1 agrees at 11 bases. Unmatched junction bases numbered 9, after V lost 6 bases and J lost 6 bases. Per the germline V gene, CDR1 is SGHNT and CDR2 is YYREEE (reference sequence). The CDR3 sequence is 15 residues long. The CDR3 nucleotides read TGTGCCAGCACCGCCGGACAGGGGGCCTACGATACGCAGTATTTT. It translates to CASTAGQGAYDTQYF. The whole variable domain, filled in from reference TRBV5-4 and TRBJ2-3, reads ETGVTQSPTHLIKTRGQQVTLRCSSQSGHNTVSWYQQALGQGPQFIFQYYREEENGRGNFPPRFSGLQFPNYSSELNVNALELDDSALYLCASTAGQGAYDTQYFGPGTRLTVL.

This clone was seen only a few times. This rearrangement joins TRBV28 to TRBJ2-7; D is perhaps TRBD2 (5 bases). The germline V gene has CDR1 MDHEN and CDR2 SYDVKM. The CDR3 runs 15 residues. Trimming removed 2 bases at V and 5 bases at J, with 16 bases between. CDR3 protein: CASSLHRGEGHEQYF. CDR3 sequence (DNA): TGTGCCAGCAGTTTACATCGGGGAGAGGGCCACGAGCAGTACTTC.

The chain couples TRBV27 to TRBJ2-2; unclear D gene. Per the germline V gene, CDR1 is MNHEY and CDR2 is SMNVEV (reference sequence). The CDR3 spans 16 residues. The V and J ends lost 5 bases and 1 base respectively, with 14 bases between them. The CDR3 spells CASSPALRRNTGELFF. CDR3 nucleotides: TGTGCCAGCAGTCCAGCTCTTCGGAGGAACACCGGGGAGCTGTTTTTT.

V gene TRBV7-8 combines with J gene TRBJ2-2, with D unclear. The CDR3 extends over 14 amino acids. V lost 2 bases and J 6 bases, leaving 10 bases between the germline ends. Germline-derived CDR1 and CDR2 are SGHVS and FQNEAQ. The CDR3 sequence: CASSLSVPAGELFF. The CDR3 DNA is TGTGCCAGCAGCTTAAGCGTCCCAGCCGGGGAGCTGTTTTTT.

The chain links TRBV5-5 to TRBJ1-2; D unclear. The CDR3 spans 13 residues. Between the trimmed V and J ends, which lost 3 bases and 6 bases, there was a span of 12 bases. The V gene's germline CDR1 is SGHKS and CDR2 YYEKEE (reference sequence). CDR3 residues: CASSSSSGNGYTF. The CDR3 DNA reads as TGTGCCAGCAGCTCTAGCTCCGGGAATGGCTACACCTTC. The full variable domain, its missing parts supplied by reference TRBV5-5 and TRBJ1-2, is DAGVTQSPTHLIKTRGQQVTLRCSPISGHKSVSWYQQVLGQGPQFIFQYYEKEERGRGNFPDRFSARQFPNYSSELNVNALLLGDSALYLCASSSSSGNGYTFGSGTRLTVV.